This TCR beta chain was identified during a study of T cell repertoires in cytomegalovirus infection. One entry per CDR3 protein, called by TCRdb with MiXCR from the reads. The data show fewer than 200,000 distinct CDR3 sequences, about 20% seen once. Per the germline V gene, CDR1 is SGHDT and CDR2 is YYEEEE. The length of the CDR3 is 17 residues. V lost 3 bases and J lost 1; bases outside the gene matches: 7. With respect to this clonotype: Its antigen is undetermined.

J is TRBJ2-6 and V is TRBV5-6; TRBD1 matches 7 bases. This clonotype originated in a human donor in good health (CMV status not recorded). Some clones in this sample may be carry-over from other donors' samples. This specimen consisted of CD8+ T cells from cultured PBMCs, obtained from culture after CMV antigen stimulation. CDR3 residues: CASSSGQAISGANVLTF. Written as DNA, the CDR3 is TGTGCCAGCAGCTCCGGACAGGCTATTTCTGGGGCCAACGTCCTGACTTTC.